The table lists the clone carrying this T cell receptor beta chain with many counts. Its antigen remains unidentified. cDNA molecules carried unique molecular identifiers, and template switching added a universal primer site. MiXCR, run by TCRdb on the 5' RACE reads, gives a single entry per CDR3 protein. The profile shows 690,000 or so distinct CDR3 sequences, less than 7% of them singletons. The sample originates from a study of identical twins. The study, taken as a whole, reports: Twin-shared out-of-frame alpha sequences showed excess low generation probability. Insertion counts were lower in abundant cord blood beta clonotypes, a trend that memory repertoires did not show. Weaker excess sharing between twins was seen in beta out-of-frame sequences.

The CDR3 is made up of 15 amino acids. The germline CDR1 and CDR2 sequences are MNHEY and SVGAGI. Trimming took 4 bases from V and 0 from J, leaving 10 bases between them. The receptor was isolated from a man in his late teens or twenties in good health. The sequenced sample was naive T cells sorted from blood. The chain links TRBV6-5 to TRBJ1-5, with D possibly matching TRBD1 (5 bases). CDR3 in amino acids: CASSSDKVSNQPQHF. Written as DNA, the CDR3 is TGTGCCAGCAGTTCGGACAAAGTTAGCAATCAGCCCCAGCATTTT.